This T cell receptor beta chain was sequenced for a study of blood T cell repertoires in COVID-19. Study details: Samples taken during acute and convalescent COVID-19 were collected in the United States, Italy and Spain.

V was cut by 2 bases and J by 0 bases, with 12 bases left in between. This CDR3 is built from 15 residues. CDR1 SGHRS and CDR2 YFSETQ come from the germline V gene. Authors' data handling: Researchers report that nucleated cell counts were estimated from reference gene primer amplification. Here immunoSEQ multiplex PCR was the method, and the copy in TCRdb shows in-frame clones only, minus some. Clone size and the V and J calls come from that table; the DNA yielded D and trimming. Here the sample spans over 200,000 clones, roughly 84% being singletons. The chain joins TRBV5-1 to TRBJ2-7; D gene uncertain. The sample comprised peripheral blood. The receptor's source is a middle-aged man with acute or convalescent COVID-19. In nucleotides, the CDR3 is TGCGCCAGCAGCTTCTCTAGTTTGAGCTCCTACGAGCAGTACTTC. This sequence encodes CASSFSSLSSYEQYF.